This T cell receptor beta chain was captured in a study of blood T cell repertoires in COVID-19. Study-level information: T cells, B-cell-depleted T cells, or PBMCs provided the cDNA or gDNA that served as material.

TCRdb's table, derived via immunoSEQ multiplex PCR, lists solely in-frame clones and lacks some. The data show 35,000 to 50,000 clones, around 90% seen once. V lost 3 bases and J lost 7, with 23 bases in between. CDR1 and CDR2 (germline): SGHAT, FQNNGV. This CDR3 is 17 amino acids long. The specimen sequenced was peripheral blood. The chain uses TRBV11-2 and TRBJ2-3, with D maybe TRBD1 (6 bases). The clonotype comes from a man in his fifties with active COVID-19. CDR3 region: CASSFLRGGYRRHTQYF. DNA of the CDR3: TGTGCCAGCAGCTTCCTCCGAGGGGGTTATCGGCGTCATACGCAGTATTTT.